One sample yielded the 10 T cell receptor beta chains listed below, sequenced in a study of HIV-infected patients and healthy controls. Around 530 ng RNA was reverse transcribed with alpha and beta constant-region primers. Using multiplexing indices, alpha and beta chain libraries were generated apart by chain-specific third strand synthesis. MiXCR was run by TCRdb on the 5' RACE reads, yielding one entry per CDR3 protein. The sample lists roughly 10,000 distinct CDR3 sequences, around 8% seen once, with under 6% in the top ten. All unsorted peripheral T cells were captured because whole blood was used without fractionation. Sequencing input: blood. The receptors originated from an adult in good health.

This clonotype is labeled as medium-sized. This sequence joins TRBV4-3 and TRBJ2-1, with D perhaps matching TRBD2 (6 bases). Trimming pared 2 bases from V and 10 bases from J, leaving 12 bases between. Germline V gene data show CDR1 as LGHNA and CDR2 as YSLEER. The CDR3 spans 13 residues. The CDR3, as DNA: TGCGCCAGCAGCCAACGGTCGGGGAGGGAGCAGTTCTTC. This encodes CASSQRSGREQFF.

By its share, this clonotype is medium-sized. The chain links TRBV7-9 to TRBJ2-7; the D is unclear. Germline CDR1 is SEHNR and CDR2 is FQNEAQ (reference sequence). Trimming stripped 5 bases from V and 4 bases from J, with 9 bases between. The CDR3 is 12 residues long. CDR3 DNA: TGTGCCAGCAGCCAGAATCCATACGAGCAGTACTTC. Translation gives CASSQNPYEQYF.

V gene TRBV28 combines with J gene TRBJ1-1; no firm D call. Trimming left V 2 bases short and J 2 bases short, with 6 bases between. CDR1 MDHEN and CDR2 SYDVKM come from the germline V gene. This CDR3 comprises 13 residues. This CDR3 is CASSLKPNTEAFF. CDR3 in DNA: TGTGCCAGCAGTTTAAAACCCAACACTGAAGCTTTCTTT.

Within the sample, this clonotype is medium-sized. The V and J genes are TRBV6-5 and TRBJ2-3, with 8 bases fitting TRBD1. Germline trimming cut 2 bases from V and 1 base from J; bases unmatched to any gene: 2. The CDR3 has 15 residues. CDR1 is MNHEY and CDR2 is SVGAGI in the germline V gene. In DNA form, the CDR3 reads TGTGCCAGCAGTTACGAGGACAGGGGCACAGATACGCAGTATTTT. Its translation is CASSYEDRGTDTQYF.

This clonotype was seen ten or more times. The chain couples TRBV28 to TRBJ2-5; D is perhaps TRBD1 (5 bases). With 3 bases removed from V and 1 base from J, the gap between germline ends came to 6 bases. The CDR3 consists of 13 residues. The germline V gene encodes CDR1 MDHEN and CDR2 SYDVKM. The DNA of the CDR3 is TGTGCCAGCAGTTTCAGGGCCCAAGAGACCCAGTACTTC. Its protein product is CASSFRAQETQYF.

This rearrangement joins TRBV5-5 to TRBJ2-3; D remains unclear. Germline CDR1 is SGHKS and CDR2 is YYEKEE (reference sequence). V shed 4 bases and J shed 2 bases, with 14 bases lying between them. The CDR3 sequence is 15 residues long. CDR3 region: CASSPKSGDTDTQYF. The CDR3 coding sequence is TGTGCCAGCAGCCCCAAATCAGGAGACACAGATACGCAGTATTTT.

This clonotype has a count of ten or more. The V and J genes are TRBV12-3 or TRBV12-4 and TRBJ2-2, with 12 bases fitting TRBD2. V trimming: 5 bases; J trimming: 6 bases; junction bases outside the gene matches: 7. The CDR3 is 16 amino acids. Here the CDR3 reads CASSPASGRGAGELFF. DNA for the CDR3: TGTGCCAGCAGTCCCGCTAGCGGGAGGGGGGCCGGGGAGCTGTTTTTT.

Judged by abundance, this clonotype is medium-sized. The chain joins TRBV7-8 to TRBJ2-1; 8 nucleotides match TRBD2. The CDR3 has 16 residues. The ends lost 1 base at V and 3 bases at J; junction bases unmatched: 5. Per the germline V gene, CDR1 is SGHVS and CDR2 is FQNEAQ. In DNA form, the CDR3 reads TGTGCCAGCAGCTTAGAGCGGGAGAGGAACTACAATGAGCAGTTCTTC. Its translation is CASSLERERNYNEQFF.

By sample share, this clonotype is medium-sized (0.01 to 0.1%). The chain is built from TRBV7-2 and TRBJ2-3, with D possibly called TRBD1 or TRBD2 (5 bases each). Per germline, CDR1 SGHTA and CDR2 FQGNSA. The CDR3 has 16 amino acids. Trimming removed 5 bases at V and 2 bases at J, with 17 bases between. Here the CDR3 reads CASSQQTGPTTDTQYF. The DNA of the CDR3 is TGTGCCAGCAGCCAACAAACGGGACCTACCACAGATACGCAGTATTTT.

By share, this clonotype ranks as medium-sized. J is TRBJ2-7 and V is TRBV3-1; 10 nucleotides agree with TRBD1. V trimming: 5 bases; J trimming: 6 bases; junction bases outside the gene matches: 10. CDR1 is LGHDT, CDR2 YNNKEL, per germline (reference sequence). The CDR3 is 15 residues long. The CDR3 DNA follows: TGTGCCAGCAGCGCCTTCCCGGGACAGGGGTCCGAGCAGTACTTC. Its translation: CASSAFPGQGSEQYF.